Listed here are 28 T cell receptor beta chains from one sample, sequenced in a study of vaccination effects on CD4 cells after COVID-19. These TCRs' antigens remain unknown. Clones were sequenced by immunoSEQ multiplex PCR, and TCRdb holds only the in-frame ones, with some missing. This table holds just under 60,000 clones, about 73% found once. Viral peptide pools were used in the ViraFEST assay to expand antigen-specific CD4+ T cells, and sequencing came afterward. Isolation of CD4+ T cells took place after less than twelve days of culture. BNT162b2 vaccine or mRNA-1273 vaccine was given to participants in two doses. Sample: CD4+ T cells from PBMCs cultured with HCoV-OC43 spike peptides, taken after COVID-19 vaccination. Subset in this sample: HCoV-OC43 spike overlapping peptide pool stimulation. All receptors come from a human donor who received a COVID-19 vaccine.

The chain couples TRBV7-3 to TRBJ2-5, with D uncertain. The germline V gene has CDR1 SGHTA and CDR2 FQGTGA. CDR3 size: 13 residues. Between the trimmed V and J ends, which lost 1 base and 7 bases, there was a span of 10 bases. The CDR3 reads CASSLIKASTQYF. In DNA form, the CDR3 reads TGTGCCAGCAGCTTAATCAAGGCGTCGACCCAGTACTTC.

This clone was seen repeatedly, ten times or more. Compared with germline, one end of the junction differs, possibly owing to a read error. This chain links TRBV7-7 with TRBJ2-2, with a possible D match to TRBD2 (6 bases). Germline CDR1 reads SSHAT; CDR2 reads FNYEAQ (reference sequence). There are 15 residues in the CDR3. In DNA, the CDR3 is TGTGCCAGCAGCCTAGCGACCGGGGACACCGGGGAGCTGTTTTTT. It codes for CASSLATGDTGELFF. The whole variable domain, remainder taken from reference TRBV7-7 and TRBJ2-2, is GAGVSQSPRYKVTKRGQDVTLRCDPISSHATLYWYQQALGQGPEFLTYFNYEAQPDKSGLPSDRFSAERPEGSISTLTIQRTEQRDSAMYRCASSLATGDTGELFFGEGSRLTVL.

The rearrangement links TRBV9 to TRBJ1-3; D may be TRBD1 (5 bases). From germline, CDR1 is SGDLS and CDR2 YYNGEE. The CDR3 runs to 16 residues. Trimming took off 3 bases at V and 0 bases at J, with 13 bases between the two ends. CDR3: CASSAGGGISGNTIYF. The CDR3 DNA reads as TGTGCCAGCAGCGCCGGGGGAGGCATCTCTGGAAACACCATATATTTT.

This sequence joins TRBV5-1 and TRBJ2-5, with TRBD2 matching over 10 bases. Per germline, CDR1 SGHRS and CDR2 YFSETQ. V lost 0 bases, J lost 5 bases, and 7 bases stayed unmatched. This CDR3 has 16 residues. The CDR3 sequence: CASSLVLAGGLETQYF. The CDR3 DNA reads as TGCGCCAGCAGCTTGGTGTTAGCGGGGGGCCTGGAGACCCAGTACTTC.

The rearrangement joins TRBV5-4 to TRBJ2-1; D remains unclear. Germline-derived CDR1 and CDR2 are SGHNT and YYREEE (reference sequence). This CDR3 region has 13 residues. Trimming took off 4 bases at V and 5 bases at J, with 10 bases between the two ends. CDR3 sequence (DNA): TGTGCCAGCAGCGCGGATGTGGACAATGAGCAGTTCTTC. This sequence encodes CASSADVDNEQFF.

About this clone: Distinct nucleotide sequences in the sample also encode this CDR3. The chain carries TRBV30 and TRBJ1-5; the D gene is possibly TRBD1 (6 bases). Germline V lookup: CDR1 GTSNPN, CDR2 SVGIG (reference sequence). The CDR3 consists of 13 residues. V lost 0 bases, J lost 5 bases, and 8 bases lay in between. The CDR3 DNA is TGTGCCTGGAGTGTACAGGGAGATCAGCCCCAGCATTTT. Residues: CAWSVQGDQPQHF.

The CDR3 reads CASSLDSNTQYF. In nucleotides, the CDR3 is TGTGCCAGCAGTTTAGATTCCAATACGCAGTATTTT. The V call is TRBV12-3 or TRBV12-4, the J call TRBJ2-3; D is undetermined. The CDR3 length is 12 residues. Trimming cost V 1 base and J 7 bases, with 6 bases left between them.

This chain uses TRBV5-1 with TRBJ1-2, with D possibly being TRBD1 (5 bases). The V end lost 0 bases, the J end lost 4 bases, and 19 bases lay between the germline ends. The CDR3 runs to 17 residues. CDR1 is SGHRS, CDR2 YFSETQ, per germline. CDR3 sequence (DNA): TGCGCCAGCAGCTTGGGGGGCTCACCTGGCGCTGGCTATGGCTACACCTTC. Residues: CASSLGGSPGAGYGYTF.

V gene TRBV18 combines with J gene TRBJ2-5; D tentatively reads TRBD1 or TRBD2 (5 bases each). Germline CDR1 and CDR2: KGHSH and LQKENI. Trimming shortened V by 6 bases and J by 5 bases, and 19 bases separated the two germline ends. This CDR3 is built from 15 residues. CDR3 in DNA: TGTGCCAGCTCCCGGGACCCTACCTCGGGGGAGACCCAGTACTTC. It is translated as CASSRDPTSGETQYF.

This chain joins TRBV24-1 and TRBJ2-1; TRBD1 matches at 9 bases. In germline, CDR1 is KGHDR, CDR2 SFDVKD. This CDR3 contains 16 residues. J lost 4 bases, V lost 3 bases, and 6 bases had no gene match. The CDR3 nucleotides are TGTGCCACCAGTGATCCTACAGGGGGCATTTACAATGAGCAGTTCTTC. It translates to CATSDPTGGIYNEQFF.

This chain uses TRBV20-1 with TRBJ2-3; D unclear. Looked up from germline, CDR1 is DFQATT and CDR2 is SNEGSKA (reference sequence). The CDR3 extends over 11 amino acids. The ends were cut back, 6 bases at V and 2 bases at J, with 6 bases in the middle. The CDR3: CSASLTDTQYF. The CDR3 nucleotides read TGCAGTGCCTCTCTCACAGATACGCAGTATTTT.

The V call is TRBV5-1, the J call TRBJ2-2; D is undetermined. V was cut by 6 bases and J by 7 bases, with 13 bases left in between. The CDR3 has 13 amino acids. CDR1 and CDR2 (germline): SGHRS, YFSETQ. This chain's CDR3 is CASTPVYGGELFF. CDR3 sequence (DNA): TGCGCCAGCACCCCCGTGTATGGCGGGGAGCTGTTTTTT.

The DNA of the CDR3 is TGTGCCAGCAGTGACCCCGGGGGGGGTAATGAAAAACTGTTTTTT. Translated: CASSDPGGGNEKLFF. The J gene is TRBJ1-4, the V gene TRBV25-1; D is perhaps TRBD1 (5 bases). Germline V CDR1 and CDR2: MGHDK, SYGVNS. The CDR3 has 15 residues. Trimming removed 3 bases at V and 4 bases at J, with 12 bases between.

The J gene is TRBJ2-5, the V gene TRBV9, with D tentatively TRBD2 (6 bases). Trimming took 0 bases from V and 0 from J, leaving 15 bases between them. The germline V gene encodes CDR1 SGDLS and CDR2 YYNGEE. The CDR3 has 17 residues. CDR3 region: CASSVGGWRGNQETQYF. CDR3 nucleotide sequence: TGTGCCAGCAGCGTAGGAGGATGGCGGGGCAACCAAGAGACCCAGTACTTC.

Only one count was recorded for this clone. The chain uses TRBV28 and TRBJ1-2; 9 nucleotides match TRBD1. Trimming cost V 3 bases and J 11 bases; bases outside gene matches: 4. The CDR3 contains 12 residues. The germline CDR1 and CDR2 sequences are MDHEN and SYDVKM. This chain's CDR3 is CASSLGQGQYTF. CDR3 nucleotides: TGTGCCAGCAGTTTGGGACAGGGCCAATACACCTTC.

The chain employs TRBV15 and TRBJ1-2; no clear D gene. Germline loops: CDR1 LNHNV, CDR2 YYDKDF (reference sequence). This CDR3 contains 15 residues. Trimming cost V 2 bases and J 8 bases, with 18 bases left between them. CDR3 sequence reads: CATSRKVEGSHGYTF. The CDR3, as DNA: TGTGCCACCAGCAGAAAGGTCGAGGGATCTCACGGCTACACCTTC.

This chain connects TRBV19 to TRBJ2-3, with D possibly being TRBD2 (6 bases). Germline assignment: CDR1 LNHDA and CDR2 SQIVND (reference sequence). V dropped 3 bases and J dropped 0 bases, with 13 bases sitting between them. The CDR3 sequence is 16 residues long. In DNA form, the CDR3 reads TGTGCCAGTAGTATTTCTCCTCGGGGGAGCACAGATACGCAGTATTTT. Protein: CASSISPRGSTDTQYF.

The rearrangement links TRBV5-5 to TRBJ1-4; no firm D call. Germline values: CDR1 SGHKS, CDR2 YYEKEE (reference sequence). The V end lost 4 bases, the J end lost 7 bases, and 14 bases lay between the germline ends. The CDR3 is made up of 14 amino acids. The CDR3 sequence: CASSPRWGFEKLFF. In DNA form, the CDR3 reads TGTGCCAGCAGCCCCAGGTGGGGATTTGAAAAACTGTTTTTT.

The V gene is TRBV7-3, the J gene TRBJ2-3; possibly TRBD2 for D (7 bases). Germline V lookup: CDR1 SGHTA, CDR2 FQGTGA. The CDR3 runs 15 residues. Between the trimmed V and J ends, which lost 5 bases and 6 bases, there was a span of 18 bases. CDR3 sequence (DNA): TGTGCCAGCAGCAGGGGGGGGCTGAAGTACGATACGCAGTATTTT. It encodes CASSRGGLKYDTQYF.

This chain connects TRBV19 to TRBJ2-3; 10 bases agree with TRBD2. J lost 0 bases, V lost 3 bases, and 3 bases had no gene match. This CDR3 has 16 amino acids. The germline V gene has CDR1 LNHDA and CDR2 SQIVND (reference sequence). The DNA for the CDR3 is TGTGCCAGTAGTATTGGGACTAGCGTAAGCACAGATACGCAGTATTTT. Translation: CASSIGTSVSTDTQYF.

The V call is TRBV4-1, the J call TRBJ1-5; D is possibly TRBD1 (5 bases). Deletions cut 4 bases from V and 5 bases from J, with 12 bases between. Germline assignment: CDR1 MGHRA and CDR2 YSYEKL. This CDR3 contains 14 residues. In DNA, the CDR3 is TGCGCCAGCAGCCTTAAATGGGGCGATCAGCCCCAGCATTTT. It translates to CASSLKWGDQPQHF.

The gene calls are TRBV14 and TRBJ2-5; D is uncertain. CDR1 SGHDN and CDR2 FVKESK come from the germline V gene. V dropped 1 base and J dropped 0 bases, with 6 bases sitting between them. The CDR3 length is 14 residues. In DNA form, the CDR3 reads TGTGCCAGCAGCCAAGTGTATTACCAAGAGACCCAGTACTTC. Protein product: CASSQVYYQETQYF.

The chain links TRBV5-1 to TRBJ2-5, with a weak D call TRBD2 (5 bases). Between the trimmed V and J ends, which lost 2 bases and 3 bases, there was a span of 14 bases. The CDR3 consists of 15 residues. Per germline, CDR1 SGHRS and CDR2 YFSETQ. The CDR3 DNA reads TGCGCCAGCAGCTTCAACCCCGGAGGCGAAGAGACCCAGTACTTC. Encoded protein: CASSFNPGGEETQYF.

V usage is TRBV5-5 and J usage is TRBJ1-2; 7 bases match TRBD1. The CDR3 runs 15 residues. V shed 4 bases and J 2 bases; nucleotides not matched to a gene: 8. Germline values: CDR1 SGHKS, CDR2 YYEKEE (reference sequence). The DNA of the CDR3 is TGTGCCAGCAGCCATTGGGACAGATTAAACTATGGCTACACCTTC. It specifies CASSHWDRLNYGYTF.

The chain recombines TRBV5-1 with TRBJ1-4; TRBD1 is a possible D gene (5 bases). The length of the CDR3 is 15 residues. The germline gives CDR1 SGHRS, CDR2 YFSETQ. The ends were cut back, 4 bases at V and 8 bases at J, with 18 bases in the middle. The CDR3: CASSEGPPEDEKLFF. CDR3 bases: TGCGCCAGCAGCGAGGGACCTCCGGAGGACGAAAAACTGTTTTTT.

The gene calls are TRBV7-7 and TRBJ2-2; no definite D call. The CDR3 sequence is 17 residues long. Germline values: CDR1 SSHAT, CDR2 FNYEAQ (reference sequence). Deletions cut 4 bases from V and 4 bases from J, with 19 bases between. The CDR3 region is CASSSRGRRLGTGELFF. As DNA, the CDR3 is TGTGCCAGCAGCTCCCGAGGTCGGCGGCTGGGCACCGGGGAGCTGTTTTTT.

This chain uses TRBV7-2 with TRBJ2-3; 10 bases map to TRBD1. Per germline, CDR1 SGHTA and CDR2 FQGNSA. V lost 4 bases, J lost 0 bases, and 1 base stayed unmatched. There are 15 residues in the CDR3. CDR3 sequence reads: CASSSDRGSTDTQYF. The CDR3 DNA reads TGTGCCAGCAGCTCGGACAGGGGGAGCACAGATACGCAGTATTTT.

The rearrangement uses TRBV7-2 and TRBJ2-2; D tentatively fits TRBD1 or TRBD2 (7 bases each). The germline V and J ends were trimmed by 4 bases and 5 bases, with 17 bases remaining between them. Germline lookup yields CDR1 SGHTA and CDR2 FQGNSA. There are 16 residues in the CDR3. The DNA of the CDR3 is TGTGCCAGCAGCTCAGGGGGGGGTAGGCCGACCGGGGAGCTGTTTTTT. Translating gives CASSSGGGRPTGELFF.